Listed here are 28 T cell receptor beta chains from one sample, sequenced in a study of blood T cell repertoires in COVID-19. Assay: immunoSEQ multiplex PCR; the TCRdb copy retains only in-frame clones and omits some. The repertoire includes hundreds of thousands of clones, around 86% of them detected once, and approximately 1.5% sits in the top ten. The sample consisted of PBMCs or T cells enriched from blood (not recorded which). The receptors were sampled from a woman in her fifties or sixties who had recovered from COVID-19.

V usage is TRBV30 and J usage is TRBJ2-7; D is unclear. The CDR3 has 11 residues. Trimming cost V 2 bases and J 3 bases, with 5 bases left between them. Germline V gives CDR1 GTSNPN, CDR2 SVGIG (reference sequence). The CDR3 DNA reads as TGTGCCTGGAGTAGCGTCTACGAGCAGTACTTC. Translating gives CAWSSVYEQYF.

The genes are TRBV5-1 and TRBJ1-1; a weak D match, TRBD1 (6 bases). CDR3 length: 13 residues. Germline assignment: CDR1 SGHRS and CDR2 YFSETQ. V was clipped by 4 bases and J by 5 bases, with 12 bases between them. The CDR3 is CASSLTGSTEAFF. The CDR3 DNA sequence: TGCGCCAGCAGCCTCACAGGGTCGACTGAAGCTTTCTTT.

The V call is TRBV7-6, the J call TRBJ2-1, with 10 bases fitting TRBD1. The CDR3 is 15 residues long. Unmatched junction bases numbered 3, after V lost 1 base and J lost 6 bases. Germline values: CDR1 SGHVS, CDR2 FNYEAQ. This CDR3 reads CASSLGTGGVNEQFF. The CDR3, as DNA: TGTGCCAGCAGCTTAGGGACAGGGGGGGTCAATGAGCAGTTCTTC. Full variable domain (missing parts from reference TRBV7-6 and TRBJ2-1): GAGVSQSPRYKVTKRGQDVALRCDPISGHVSLYWYRQALGQGPEFLTYFNYEAQQDKSGLPNDRFSAERPEGSISTLTIQRTEQRDSAMYRCASSLGTGGVNEQFFGPGTRLTVL.

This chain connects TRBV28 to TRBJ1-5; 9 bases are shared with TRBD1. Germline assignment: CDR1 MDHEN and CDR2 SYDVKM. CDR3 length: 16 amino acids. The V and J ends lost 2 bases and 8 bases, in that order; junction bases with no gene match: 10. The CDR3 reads CASSLPGQGFGEPQHF. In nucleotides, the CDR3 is TGTGCCAGCAGTTTACCGGGACAGGGTTTTGGTGAGCCCCAGCATTTT.

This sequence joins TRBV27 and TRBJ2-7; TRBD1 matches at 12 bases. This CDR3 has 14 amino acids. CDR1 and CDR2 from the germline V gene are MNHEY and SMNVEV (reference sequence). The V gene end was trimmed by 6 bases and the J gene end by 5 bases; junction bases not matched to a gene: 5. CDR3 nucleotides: TGTGCCAGCAGACCAGGGACAGGGGGCCACGAGCAGTACTTC. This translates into CASRPGTGGHEQYF.

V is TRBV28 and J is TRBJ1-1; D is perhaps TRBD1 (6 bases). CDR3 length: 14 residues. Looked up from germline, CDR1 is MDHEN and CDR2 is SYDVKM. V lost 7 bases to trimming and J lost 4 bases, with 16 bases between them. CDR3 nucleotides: TGTGCCAGCACCGGACCCCACAGGGCCACTGAAGCTTTCTTT. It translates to CASTGPHRATEAFF. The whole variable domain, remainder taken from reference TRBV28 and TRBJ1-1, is DVKVTQSSRYLVKRTGEKVFLECVQDMDHENMFWYRQDPGLGLRLIYFSYDVKMKEKGDIPEGYSVSREKKERFSLILESASTNQTSMYLCASTGPHRATEAFFGQGTRLTVV.

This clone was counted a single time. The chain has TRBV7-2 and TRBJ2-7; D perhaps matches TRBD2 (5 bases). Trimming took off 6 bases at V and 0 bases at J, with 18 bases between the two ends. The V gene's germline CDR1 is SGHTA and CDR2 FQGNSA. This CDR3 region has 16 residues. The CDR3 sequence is CASSSTPGKSSYEQYF. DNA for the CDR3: TGTGCCAGCAGTAGTACGCCGGGGAAAAGCTCCTACGAGCAGTACTTC.

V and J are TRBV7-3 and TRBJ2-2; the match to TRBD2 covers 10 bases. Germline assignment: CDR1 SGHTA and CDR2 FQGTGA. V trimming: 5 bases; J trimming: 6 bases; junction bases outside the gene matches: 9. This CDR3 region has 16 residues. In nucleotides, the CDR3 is TGTGCCAGCAGCATACAGCCGGGACTAGCGTCCGGGGAGCTGTTTTTT. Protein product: CASSIQPGLASGELFF. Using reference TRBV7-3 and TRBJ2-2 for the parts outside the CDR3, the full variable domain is GAGVSQTPSNKVTEKGKYVELRCDPISGHTALYWYRQSLGQGPEFLIYFQGTGAADDSGLPNDRFFAVRPEGSVSTLKIQRTERGDSAVYLCASSIQPGLASGELFFGEGSRLTVL.

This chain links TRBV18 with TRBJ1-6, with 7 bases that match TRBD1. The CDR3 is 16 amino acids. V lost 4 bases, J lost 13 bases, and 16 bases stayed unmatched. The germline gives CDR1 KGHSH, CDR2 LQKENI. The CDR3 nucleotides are TGTGCCAGCTCACTTGATAGACAGGGACGGTTCTCGCCCCTCCACTTT. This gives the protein CASSLDRQGRFSPLHF. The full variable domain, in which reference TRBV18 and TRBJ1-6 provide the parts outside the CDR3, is NAGVMQNPRHLVRRRGQEARLRCSPMKGHSHVYWYRQLPEEGLKFMVYLQKENIIDESGMPKERFSAEFPKEGPSILRIQQVVRGDSAAYFCASSLDRQGRFSPLHFGNGTRLTVT.

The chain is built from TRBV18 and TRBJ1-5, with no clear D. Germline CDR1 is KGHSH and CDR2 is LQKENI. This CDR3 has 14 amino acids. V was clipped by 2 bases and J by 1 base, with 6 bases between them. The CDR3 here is CASSPEHSNQPQHF. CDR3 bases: TGTGCCAGCTCACCAGAGCACAGCAATCAGCCCCAGCATTTT.

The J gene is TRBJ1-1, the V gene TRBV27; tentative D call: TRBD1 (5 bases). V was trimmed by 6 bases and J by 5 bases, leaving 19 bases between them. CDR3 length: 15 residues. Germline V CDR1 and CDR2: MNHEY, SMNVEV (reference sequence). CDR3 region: CASSRASGGWTEAFF. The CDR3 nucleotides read TGTGCCAGCAGCAGAGCCAGTGGGGGGTGGACTGAAGCTTTCTTT.

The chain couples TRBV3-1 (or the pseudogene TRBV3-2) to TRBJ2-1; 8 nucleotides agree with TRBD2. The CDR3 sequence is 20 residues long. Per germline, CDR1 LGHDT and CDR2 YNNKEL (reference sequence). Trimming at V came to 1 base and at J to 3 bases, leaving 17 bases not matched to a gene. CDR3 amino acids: CASSQAGASGQMAFYNEQFF. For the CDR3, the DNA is TGTGCCAGCAGCCAAGCCGGTGCTAGCGGGCAAATGGCTTTCTACAATGAGCAGTTCTTC.

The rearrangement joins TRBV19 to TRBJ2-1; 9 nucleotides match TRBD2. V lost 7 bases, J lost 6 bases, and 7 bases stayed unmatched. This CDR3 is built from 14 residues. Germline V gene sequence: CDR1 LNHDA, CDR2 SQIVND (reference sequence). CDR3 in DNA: TGTGCCAGTACGAGGCGGGAGGGCCCCAATGAGCAGTTCTTC. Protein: CASTRREGPNEQFF.

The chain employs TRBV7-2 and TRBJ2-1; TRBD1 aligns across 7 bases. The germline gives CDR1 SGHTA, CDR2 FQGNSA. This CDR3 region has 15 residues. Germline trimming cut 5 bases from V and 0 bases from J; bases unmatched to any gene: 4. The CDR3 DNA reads TGTGCCAGCAGCACGGGACAGAGCTCCTACAATGAGCAGTTCTTC. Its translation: CASSTGQSSYNEQFF.

The CDR3 loop is CASSLGLAGGMVETQYF. CDR3 in DNA: TGTGCCAGCAGCCTCGGACTAGCGGGAGGGATGGTGGAGACCCAGTACTTC. This sequence joins TRBV3-1 (or the pseudogene TRBV3-2) and TRBJ2-5; 15 bases map to TRBD2. Losses at the gene ends were 4 bases for V and 5 bases for J; bases not matched to a gene: 8. The CDR3 consists of 17 residues. The V gene's germline CDR1 is LGHDT and CDR2 YNNKEL (reference sequence).

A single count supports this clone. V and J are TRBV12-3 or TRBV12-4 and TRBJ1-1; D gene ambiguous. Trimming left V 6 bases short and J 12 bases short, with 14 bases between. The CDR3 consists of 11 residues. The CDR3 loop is CASSTYKQPFF. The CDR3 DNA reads TGTGCCAGCAGCACCTACAAACAGCCTTTCTTT.

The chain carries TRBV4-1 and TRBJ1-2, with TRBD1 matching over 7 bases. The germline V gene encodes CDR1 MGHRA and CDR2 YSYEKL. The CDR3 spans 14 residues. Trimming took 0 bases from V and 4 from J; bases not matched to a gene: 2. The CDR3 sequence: CASSQEQGLYGYTF. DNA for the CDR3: TGCGCCAGCAGCCAAGAACAGGGGCTCTATGGCTACACCTTC.

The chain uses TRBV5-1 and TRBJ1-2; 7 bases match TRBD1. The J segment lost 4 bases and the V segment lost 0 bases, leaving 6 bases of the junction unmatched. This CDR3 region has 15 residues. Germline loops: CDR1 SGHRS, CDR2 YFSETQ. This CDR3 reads CASSLGDSSPYGYTF. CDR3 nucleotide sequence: TGCGCCAGCAGCTTGGGGGACAGTTCCCCCTATGGCTACACCTTC. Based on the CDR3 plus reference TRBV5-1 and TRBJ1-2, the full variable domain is KAGVTQTPRYLIKTRGQQVTLSCSPISGHRSVSWYQQTPGQGLQFLFEYFSETQRNKGNFPGRFSGRQFSNSRSEMNVSTLELGDSALYLCASSLGDSSPYGYTFGSGTRLTVV.

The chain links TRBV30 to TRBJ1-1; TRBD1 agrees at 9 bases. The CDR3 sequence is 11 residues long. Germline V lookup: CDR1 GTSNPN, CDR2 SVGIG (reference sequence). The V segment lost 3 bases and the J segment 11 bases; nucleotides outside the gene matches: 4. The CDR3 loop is CAWSAGTGAFF. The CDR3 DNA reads TGTGCCTGGAGCGCCGGGACAGGGGCTTTCTTT.

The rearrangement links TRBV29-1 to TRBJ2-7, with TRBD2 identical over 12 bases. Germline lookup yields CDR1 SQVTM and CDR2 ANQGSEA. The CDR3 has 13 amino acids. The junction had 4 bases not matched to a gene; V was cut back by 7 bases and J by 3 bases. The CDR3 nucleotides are TGCAGCGGGGGGACTAGCGGGCGCTACGAGCAGTACTTC. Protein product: CSGGTSGRYEQYF.

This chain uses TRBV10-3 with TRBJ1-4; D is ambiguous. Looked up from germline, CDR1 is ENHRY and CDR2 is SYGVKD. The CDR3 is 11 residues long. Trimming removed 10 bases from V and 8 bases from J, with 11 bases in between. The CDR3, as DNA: TGTGCCAACCACTACTGGGAAAAACTGTTTTTT. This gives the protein CANHYWEKLFF.

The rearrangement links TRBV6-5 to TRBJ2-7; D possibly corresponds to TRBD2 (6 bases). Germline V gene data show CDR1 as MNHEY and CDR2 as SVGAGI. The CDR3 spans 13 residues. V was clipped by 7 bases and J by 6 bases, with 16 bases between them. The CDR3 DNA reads TGTGCCAGCACTTTCCTAGCGTACGGCGAGCAGTACTTC. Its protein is CASTFLAYGEQYF.

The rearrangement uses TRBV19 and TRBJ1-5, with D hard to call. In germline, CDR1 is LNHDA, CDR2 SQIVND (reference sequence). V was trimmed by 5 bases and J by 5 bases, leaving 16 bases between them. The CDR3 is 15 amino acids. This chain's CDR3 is CASSPRVFLHQPQHF. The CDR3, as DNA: TGTGCCAGTAGTCCCCGGGTGTTCCTCCATCAGCCCCAGCATTTT.

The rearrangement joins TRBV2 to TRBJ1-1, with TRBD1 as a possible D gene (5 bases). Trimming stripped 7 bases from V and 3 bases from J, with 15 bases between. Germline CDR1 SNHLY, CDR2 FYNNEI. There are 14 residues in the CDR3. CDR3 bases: TGTGCCAGCAACCAGGGCGACCTATACACTGAAGCTTTCTTT. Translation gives CASNQGDLYTEAFF.

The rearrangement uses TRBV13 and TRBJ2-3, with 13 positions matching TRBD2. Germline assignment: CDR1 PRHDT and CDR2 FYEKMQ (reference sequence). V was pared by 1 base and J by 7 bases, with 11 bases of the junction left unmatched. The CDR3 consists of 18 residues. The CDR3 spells CASSLVGLAGRGGNTQYF. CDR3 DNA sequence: TGTGCCAGCAGCTTAGTGGGACTAGCGGGACGTGGTGGGAATACGCAGTATTTT.

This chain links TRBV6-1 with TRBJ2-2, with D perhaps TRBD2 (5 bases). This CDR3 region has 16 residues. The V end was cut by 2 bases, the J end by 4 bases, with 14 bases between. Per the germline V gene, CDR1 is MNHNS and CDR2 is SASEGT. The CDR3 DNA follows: TGTGCCAGCAGTGAAATTGGGATAGCGAGCACCGGGGAGCTGTTTTTT. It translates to CASSEIGIASTGELFF.

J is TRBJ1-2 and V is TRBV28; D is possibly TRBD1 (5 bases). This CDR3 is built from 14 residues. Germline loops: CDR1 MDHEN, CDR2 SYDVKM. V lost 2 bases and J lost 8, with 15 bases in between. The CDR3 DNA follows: TGTGCCAGCAGTTTACCGGGGGGGTGGGACGGCTACACCTTC. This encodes CASSLPGGWDGYTF.

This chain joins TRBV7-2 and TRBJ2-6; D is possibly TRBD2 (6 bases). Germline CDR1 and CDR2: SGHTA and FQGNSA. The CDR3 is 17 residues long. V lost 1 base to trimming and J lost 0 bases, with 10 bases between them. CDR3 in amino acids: CASSLVAGSSGANVLTF. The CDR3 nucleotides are TGTGCCAGCAGCTTAGTGGCGGGAAGCTCTGGGGCCAACGTCCTGACTTTC.